Here is one T cell receptor (beta chain) with its context. Its antigen is currently unknown. This entry comes from a study of a mutant IDH1 vaccine in newly diagnosed glioma. Study-wide points: Changes to the top peripheral T cell clonotypes appeared unrelated to pseudoprogression.

Clones were sequenced by immunoSEQ multiplex PCR, and TCRdb holds only the in-frame ones, with some missing. The data show under 30,000 clones, 84% seen once. Time point indicated: week 47, end of study. Each dose of the vaccine consisted of 300 ug of mutant IDH1 20-mer peptide, with topical imiquimod. Donors had new WHO grade 3 or 4 IDH1-mutant, ATRX-lost astrocytomas. Germline V gene sequence: CDR1 SGHDT, CDR2 YYEEEE. V shed 4 bases and J 7 bases; nucleotides not matched to a gene: 7. CDR3 size: 14 residues. V gene TRBV5-6 combines with J gene TRBJ2-4; 8 nucleotides match TRBD2. This TCR was recovered from a man in his forties or fifties with glioma. Source: PBMCs, taken from a glioma patient whose treatment included an IDH1 peptide vaccine. The CDR3 nucleotides read TGTGCCAGCAGCCGACGCCGGACTAGCAACATTCAGTACTTC. The encoded protein is CASSRRRTSNIQYF.